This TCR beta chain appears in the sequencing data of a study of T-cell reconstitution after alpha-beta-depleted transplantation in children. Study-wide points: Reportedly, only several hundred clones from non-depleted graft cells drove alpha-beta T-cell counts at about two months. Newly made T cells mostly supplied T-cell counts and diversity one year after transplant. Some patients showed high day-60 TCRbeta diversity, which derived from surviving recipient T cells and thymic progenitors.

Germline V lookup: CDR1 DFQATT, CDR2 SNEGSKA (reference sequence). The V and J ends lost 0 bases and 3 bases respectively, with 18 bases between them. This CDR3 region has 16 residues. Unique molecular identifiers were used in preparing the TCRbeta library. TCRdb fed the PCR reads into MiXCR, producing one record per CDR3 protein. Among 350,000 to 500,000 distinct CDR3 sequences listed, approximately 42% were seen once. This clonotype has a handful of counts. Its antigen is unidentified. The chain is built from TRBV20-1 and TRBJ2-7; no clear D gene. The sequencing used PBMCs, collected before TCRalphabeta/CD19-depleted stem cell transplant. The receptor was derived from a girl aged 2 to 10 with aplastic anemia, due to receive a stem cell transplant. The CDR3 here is CSARDLYGVGDYEQYF. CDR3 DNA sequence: TGCAGTGCTAGAGATCTTTATGGGGTCGGCGACTACGAGCAGTACTTC.